The 26 T cell receptor beta chains listed next were all sequenced from one sample in a study of blood T cell repertoires in COVID-19. Repertoires were generated with immunoSEQ multiplex PCR, while TCRdb's copy carries only in-frame clones and drops some. The sample has over 600,000 clones, around 89% seen once; the top ten hold roughly 0.25%. The specimen was peripheral blood. These receptor sequences come from a woman aged 18-29 years with acute or convalescent COVID-19.

This clone was recorded only once. This chain joins TRBV5-1 and TRBJ2-6; possible D gene TRBD1, 6 bases. This CDR3 spans 17 amino acids. The V and J ends lost 1 base and 2 bases respectively, with 13 bases between them. CDR1 is SGHRS, CDR2 YFSETQ, per germline. CDR3 sequence (DNA): TGCGCCAGCAGCTTGAAACAGGGCCCGGCTGGGGCCAACGTCCTGACTTTC. This gives the protein CASSLKQGPAGANVLTF.

This rearrangement joins TRBV18 to TRBJ1-2; TRBD1 is a possible D gene (6 bases). V was shortened by 2 bases and J by 7 bases, with 8 bases between the two germline ends. Germline-derived CDR1 and CDR2 are KGHSH and LQKENI. CDR3 length equals 12 residues. The CDR3 nucleotides are TGTGCCAGCTCACCAAGGGGGATTGGCTACACCTTC. It specifies CASSPRGIGYTF.

The CDR3 is CASYREDYGYTF. CDR3 DNA: TGTGCCAGCTACAGGGAAGACTATGGCTACACCTTC. The rearrangement joins TRBV25-1 to TRBJ1-2, with a tentative D call TRBD1 (6 bases). Germline-derived CDR1 and CDR2 are MGHDK and SYGVNS. CDR3 length: 12 residues. V shed 8 bases and J shed 3 bases, with 10 bases lying between them.

This clone came up a few times. The genes are TRBV6-4 and TRBJ2-1; tentatively, D is TRBD1 (6 bases). The CDR3 covers 14 residues. V was trimmed by 4 bases and J by 6 bases, leaving 13 bases between them. The germline CDR1 and CDR2 sequences are MRHNA and SNTAGT. CDR3 protein: CASSALGATNEQFF. CDR3 coding DNA: TGTGCCAGCAGTGCACTGGGGGCTACCAATGAGCAGTTCTTC.

The rearrangement joins TRBV7-9 to TRBJ1-4, with a tentative D call TRBD1 (6 bases). V dropped 3 bases and J dropped 0 bases, with 8 bases sitting between them. Germline V gene data show CDR1 as SEHNR and CDR2 as FQNEAQ (reference sequence). CDR3 length equals 15 residues. The CDR3 loop is CASSFEGATNEKLFF. CDR3 coding DNA: TGTGCCAGCAGCTTTGAGGGGGCAACTAATGAAAAACTGTTTTTT.

The chain has TRBV11-2 and TRBJ1-5, with 8 bases matching TRBD1. CDR3 length equals 14 residues. V lost 4 bases to trimming and J lost 4 bases; unmatched junction nucleotides: 3. Germline assignment: CDR1 SGHAT and CDR2 FQNNGV. The CDR3 loop is CASSYGQGNQPQHF. CDR3 nucleotide sequence: TGTGCCAGCAGCTACGGACAGGGTAATCAGCCCCAGCATTTT.

The chain couples TRBV6-2 or TRBV6-3 to TRBJ2-7, with 13 positions matching TRBD2. The CDR3 consists of 18 residues. Trimming at V came to 7 bases and at J to 3 bases, leaving 15 bases not matched to a gene. CDR1 and CDR2 (germline): MNHEY, SVGEGT. CDR3 loop: CASTPSRTSGGPYYEQYF. The DNA of the CDR3 is TGTGCCAGCACCCCCTCCCGGACTAGCGGGGGCCCATACTACGAGCAGTACTTC.

V usage is TRBV19 and J usage is TRBJ1-2, with TRBD1 matching 10 bases. Unmatched junction bases numbered 11, after V lost 7 bases and J lost 0 bases. This CDR3 has 17 residues. Per the germline V gene, CDR1 is LNHDA and CDR2 is SQIVND (reference sequence). The CDR3 loop reads CASMLSGTGEANYGYTF. CDR3 bases: TGTGCCAGTATGTTATCCGGGACAGGGGAAGCTAACTATGGCTACACCTTC.

This clone is a singleton in its sample. The V gene is TRBV30, the J gene TRBJ1-5, with D perhaps TRBD1 (6 bases). V lost 5 bases and J 4 bases, leaving 15 bases between the germline ends. This CDR3 has 14 residues. Germline lookup yields CDR1 GTSNPN and CDR2 SVGIG (reference sequence). Here the CDR3 DNA reads TGTGCCTGGGCTGTGGGCCAGGGGAATCAGCCCCAGCATTTT. Amino acids: CAWAVGQGNQPQHF.

The chain uses TRBV5-6 and TRBJ1-6; the D is unclear. Trimming removed 0 bases at V and 4 bases at J, with 14 bases between. This CDR3 has 17 amino acids. CDR1 is SGHDT and CDR2 is YYEEEE in the germline V gene. The DNA of the CDR3 is TGTGCCAGCAGCTTGGGGTCGGAGACCTTTTATAATTCACCCCTCCACTTT. Translation gives CASSLGSETFYNSPLHF.

This rearrangement joins TRBV19 to TRBJ2-3; D remains unclear. V was trimmed by 5 bases and J by 5 bases, leaving 11 bases between them. Germline CDR1 reads LNHDA; CDR2 reads SQIVND (reference sequence). This CDR3 has 13 residues. CDR3 loop: CASSWLAVDTQYF. The CDR3 region has the DNA TGTGCCAGTAGTTGGCTCGCCGTAGATACGCAGTATTTT.

This clone has just one count. The V call is TRBV6-6, the J call TRBJ2-3; 7 bases are shared with TRBD2. Germline values: CDR1 MNHNY, CDR2 SVGAGI (reference sequence). The CDR3 is 14 residues long. V shed 6 bases and J 0 bases; nucleotides not matched to a gene: 3. The CDR3 sequence: CASSQLASTDTQYF. In nucleotides, the CDR3 is TGTGCCAGCAGCCAACTAGCGAGCACAGATACGCAGTATTTT.

This clone was observed a single time. The chain is built from TRBV19 and TRBJ2-7, with 9 nucleotides matching TRBD1. V shed 5 bases and J 0 bases; nucleotides not matched to a gene: 5. The CDR3 sequence is 15 residues long. Germline CDR1 is LNHDA and CDR2 is SQIVND (reference sequence). The CDR3 DNA sequence: TGTGCCAGTAGTCCAGGGACAGGGAGCTCCTACGAGCAGTACTTC. Amino acids: CASSPGTGSSYEQYF.

V is TRBV6-5 and J is TRBJ2-2, with D possibly matching TRBD1 (6 bases). V was pared by 6 bases and J by 3 bases, with 14 bases between. The CDR3 runs 15 residues. Germline values: CDR1 MNHEY, CDR2 SVGAGI. The CDR3 loop reads CASSPPGHDTGELFF. The CDR3, as DNA: TGTGCCAGCAGCCCGCCGGGACATGACACCGGGGAGCTGTTTTTT.

The chain is built from TRBV30 and TRBJ1-2; D may be TRBD1 (5 bases). V was trimmed by 0 bases and J by 3 bases, leaving 17 bases between them. The CDR3 is 16 amino acids. In germline, CDR1 is GTSNPN, CDR2 SVGIG (reference sequence). CDR3 coding DNA: TGTGCCTGGAGTGTAAGACGTCGGCAGGGCGACTATGGCTACACCTTC. Translating it yields CAWSVRRRQGDYGYTF.

The chain couples TRBV24-1 to TRBJ1-2; D possibly corresponds to TRBD1 (6 bases). Trimming left V 4 bases short and J 4 bases short, with 9 bases between. The CDR3 loop spans 13 amino acids. The germline CDR1 and CDR2 sequences are KGHDR and SFDVKD. The CDR3 spells CATSEGGAYGYTF. The CDR3 DNA follows: TGTGCCACCAGTGAAGGGGGGGCCTATGGCTACACCTTC.

V is TRBV6-5 and J is TRBJ2-5, with a tentative D call TRBD2 (6 bases). The CDR3 has 15 residues. Germline CDR1 and CDR2: MNHEY and SVGAGI. Trimming shortened V by 0 bases and J by 1 base, and 9 bases separated the two germline ends. The CDR3 region has the DNA TGTGCCAGCAGTTACTCCGGCGGGACCCAAGAGACCCAGTACTTC. Translation: CASSYSGGTQETQYF.

The chain links TRBV24-1 to TRBJ2-1; no definite D call. The CDR3 is made up of 16 amino acids. The germline V gene has CDR1 KGHDR and CDR2 SFDVKD. V shed 5 bases and J shed 0 bases, with 13 bases lying between them. The CDR3 protein is CATSGTDASSYNEQFF. CDR3 in DNA: TGTGCCACCAGTGGAACTGATGCTAGCTCCTACAATGAGCAGTTCTTC.

This chain links TRBV5-1 with TRBJ1-2, with 8 bases fitting TRBD1. Looked up from germline, CDR1 is SGHRS and CDR2 is YFSETQ. Losses at the gene ends were 4 bases for V and 4 bases for J; bases not matched to a gene: 9. The CDR3 totals 15 residues. The CDR3 sequence is CASSPGQVITYGYTF. The CDR3 bases are TGCGCCAGCAGCCCGGGACAGGTGATTACCTATGGCTACACCTTC.

The rearrangement joins TRBV27 to TRBJ2-3; 7 nucleotides line up with TRBD2. The ends lost 6 bases at V and 6 bases at J; junction bases unmatched: 6. Per the germline V gene, CDR1 is MNHEY and CDR2 is SMNVEV (reference sequence). This CDR3 contains 13 residues. This chain's CDR3 is CASRDAGADTQYF. CDR3 coding DNA: TGTGCCAGCAGAGACGCGGGAGCGGATACGCAGTATTTT.

This clone was detected only once. V is TRBV27 and J is TRBJ1-6; D is possibly TRBD1 (5 bases). Deletions cut 6 bases from V and 6 bases from J, with 12 bases between. CDR1 is MNHEY, CDR2 SMNVEV, per germline (reference sequence). This CDR3 region has 14 residues. The CDR3: CASSSTVFNSPLHF. For the CDR3, the DNA is TGTGCCAGCAGCTCGACAGTTTTTAATTCACCCCTCCACTTT.

This clone was observed once. The gene calls are TRBV19 and TRBJ2-7, with TRBD2 as a possible D gene (6 bases). The CDR3 is 14 residues long. Germline V lookup: CDR1 LNHDA, CDR2 SQIVND (reference sequence). V lost 6 bases and J lost 3, with 15 bases in between. The CDR3 spells CASSLGGSHYEQYF. The CDR3, as DNA: TGTGCCAGTAGCCTGGGGGGTTCACACTACGAGCAGTACTTC.

This rearrangement joins TRBV7-2 to TRBJ1-2; D is undetermined. This CDR3 spans 11 amino acids. CDR1 is SGHTA and CDR2 is FQGNSA in the germline V gene. V was clipped by 4 bases and J by 6 bases, with 6 bases between them. The CDR3 region has the DNA TGTGCCAGCAGCTACGACAATGGCTACACCTTC. Translation gives CASSYDNGYTF. The full variable domain, its missing parts supplied by reference TRBV7-2 and TRBJ1-2, is GAGVSQSPSNKVTEKGKDVELRCDPISGHTALYWYRQSLGQGLEFLIYFQGNSAPDKSGLPSDRFSAERTGGSVSTLTIQRTQQEDSAVYLCASSYDNGYTFGSGTRLTVV.

The J gene is TRBJ2-3, the V gene TRBV5-6; 8 positions agree with TRBD2. V was clipped by 3 bases and J by 2 bases; unmatched bases: 8. Per the germline V gene, CDR1 is SGHDT and CDR2 is YYEEEE. The CDR3 sequence is 16 residues long. CDR3 DNA sequence: TGTGCCAGCAGCTGGTTCAGCGGGGGAATCACAGATACGCAGTATTTT. Translating gives CASSWFSGGITDTQYF.

V gene TRBV5-1 combines with J gene TRBJ2-3; D may be TRBD1 (6 bases). This CDR3 has 18 amino acids. V was shortened by 4 bases and J by 2 bases, with 23 bases between the two germline ends. Per germline, CDR1 SGHRS and CDR2 YFSETQ. Written as DNA, the CDR3 is TGCGCCAGCAGCAAGAGGGGGACGACACTGTCCTCCACAGATACGCAGTATTTT. It yields the protein CASSKRGTTLSSTDTQYF.

The CDR3 region has the DNA TGTGCCTGGGCTCTAGCGGGGGTCACAGATACGCAGTATTTT. Amino acids: CAWALAGVTDTQYF. The rearrangement joins TRBV30 to TRBJ2-3; 10 bases map to TRBD2. The CDR3 sequence is 14 residues long. Germline V lookup: CDR1 GTSNPN, CDR2 SVGIG (reference sequence). V dropped 5 bases and J dropped 2; count of bases not matched to a gene: 4.